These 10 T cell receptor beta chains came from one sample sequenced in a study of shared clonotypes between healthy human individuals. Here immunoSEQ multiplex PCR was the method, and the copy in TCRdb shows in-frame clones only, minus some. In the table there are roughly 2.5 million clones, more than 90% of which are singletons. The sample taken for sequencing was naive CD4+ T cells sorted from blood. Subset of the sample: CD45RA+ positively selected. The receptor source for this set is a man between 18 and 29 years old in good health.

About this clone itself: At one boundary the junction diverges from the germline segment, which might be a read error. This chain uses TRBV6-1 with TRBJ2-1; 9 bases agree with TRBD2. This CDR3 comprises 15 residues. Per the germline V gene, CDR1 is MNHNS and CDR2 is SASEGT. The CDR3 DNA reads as TGTGCCAGCAGGGAAGCGGGAGGCTCCTACAATGAGCAGTTCTTC. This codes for CASREAGGSYNEQFF.

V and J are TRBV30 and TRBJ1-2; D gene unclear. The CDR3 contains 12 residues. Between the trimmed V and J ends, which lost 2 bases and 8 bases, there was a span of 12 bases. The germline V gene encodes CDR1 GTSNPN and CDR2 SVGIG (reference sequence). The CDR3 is CAWSSAVGGYTF. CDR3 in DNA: TGTGCCTGGAGTTCTGCTGTAGGCGGCTACACCTTC.

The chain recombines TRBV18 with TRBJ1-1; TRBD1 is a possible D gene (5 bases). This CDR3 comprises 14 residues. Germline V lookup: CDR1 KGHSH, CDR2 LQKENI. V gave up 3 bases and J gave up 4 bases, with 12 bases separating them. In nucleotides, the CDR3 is TGTGCCAGCTCACCCGGTTGGGGGACCACTGAAGCTTTCTTT. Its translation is CASSPGWGTTEAFF.

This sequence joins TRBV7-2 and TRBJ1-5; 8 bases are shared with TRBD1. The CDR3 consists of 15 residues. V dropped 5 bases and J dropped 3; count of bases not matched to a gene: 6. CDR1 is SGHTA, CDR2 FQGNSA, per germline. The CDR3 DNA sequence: TGTGCCAGCAGCACCACAGGGGGTACCAATCAGCCCCAGCATTTT. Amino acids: CASSTTGGTNQPQHF.

As DNA, the CDR3 is TGCGCCAGCAGGTTAGCGGGGGCAGGGACAGATACGCAGTATTTT. Its protein product is CASRLAGAGTDTQYF. The chain links TRBV5-1 to TRBJ2-3, with 9 bases fitting TRBD2. The V gene end was trimmed by 5 bases and the J gene end by 3 bases; junction bases not matched to a gene: 7. From germline, CDR1 is SGHRS and CDR2 YFSETQ. The CDR3 is 15 residues long.

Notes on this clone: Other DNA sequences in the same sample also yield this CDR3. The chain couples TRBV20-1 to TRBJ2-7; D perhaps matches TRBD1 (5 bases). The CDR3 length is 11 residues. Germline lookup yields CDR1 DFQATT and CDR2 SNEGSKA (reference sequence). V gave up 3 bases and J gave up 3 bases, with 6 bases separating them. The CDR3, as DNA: TGCAGTGCTAGTGACAGCTACGAGCAGTACTTC. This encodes CSASDSYEQYF.

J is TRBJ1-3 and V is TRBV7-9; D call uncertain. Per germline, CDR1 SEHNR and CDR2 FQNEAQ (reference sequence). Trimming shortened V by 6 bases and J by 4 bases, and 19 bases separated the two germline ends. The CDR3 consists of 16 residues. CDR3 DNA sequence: TGTGCCAGCAGGGCTGGGTTCGGTGTATCGGGAAACACCATATATTTT. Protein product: CASRAGFGVSGNTIYF.

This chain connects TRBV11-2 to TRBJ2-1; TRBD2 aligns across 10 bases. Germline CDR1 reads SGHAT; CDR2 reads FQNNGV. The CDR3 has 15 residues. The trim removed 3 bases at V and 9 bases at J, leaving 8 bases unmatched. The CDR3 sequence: CASSLFLAGVGEQFF. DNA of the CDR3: TGTGCCAGCAGCTTGTTCCTAGCGGGAGTTGGTGAGCAGTTCTTC. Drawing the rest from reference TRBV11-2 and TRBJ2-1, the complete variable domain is EAGVAQSPRYKIIEKRQSVAFWCNPISGHATLYWYQQILGQGPKLLIQFQNNGVVDDSQLPKDRFSAERLKGVDSTLKIQPAKLEDSAVYLCASSLFLAGVGEQFFGPGTRLTVL.

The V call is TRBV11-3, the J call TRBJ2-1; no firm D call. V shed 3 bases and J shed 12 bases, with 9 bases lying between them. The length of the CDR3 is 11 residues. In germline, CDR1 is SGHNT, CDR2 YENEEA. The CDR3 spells CASSLGSRQFF. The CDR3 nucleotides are TGTGCCAGCAGCTTGGGGTCCCGGCAGTTCTTC.

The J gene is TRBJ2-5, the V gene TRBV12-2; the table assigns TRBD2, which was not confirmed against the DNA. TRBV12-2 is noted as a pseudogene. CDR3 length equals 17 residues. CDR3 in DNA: TGTGCAAGTCGCTTAGCTGGAGGACTCTTAAGAGGGGAGACCCAGTACTTC. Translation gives CASRLAGGLLRGETQYF.